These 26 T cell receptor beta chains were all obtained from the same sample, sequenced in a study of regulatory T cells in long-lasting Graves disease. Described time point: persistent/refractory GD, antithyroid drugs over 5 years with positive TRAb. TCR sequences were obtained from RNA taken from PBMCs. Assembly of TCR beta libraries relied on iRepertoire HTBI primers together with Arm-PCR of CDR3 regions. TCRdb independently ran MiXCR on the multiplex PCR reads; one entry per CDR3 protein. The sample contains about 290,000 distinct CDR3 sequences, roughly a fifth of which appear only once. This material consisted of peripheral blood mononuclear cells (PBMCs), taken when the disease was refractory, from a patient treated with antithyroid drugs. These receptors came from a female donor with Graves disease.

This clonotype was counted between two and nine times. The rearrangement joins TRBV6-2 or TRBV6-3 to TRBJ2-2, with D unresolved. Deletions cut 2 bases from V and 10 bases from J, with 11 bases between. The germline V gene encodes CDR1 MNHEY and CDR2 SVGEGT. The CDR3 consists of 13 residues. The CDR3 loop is CASSYRVSEELFF. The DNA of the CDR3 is TGTGCCAGCAGTTACAGGGTCTCCGAGGAGCTGTTTTTT.

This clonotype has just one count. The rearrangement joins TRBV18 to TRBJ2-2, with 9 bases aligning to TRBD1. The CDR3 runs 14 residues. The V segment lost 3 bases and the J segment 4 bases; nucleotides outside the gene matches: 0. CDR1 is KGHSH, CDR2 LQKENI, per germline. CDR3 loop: CASSPDRGTGELFF. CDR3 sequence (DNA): TGTGCCAGCTCACCGGACAGGGGCACCGGGGAGCTGTTTTTT.

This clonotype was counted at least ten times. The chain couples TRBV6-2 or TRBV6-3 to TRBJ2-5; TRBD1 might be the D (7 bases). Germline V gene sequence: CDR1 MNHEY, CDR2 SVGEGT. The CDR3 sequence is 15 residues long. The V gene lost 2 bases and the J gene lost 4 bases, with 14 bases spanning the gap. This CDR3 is CASSYDGQEGETQYF. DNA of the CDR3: TGTGCCAGCAGTTACGACGGACAGGAGGGAGAGACCCAGTACTTC.

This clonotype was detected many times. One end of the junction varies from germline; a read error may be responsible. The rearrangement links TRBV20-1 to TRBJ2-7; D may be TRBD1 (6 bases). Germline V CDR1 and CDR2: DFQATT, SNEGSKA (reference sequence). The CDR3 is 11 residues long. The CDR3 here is CSARENRDSTF. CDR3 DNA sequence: TGCAGTGCTAGAGAGAACAGGGATAGCACCTTC.

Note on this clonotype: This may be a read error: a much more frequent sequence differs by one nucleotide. As DNA, the CDR3 is TGTGCCAGCAGCCAATCCTATTCCGATCCACCCCTCCACTTT. This codes for CASSQSYSDPPLHF. The chain links TRBV3-1 to TRBJ1-6; D not resolved. Germline V gives CDR1 LGHDT, CDR2 YNNKEL (reference sequence). V dropped 2 bases and J dropped 11 bases, with 13 bases sitting between them. The CDR3 is 14 amino acids.

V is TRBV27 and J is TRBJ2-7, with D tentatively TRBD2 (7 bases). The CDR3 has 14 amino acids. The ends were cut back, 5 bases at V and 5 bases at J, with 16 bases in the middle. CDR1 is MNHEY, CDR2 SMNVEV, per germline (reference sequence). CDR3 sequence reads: CASSALGGRNEQYF. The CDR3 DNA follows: TGTGCCAGCAGTGCGTTGGGGGGGCGGAACGAGCAGTACTTC.

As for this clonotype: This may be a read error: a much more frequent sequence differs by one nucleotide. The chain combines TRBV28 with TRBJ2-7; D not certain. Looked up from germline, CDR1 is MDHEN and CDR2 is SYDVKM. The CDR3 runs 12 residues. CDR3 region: CASSRRLYERYF. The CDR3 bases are TGTGCCAGCAGCCGACGGCTCTACGAGCGGTACTTC.

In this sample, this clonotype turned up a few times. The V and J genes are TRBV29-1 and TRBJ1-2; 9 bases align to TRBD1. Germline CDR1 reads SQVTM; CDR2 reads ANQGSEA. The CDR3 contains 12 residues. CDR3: CSGGDRDYGYTF. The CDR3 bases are TGCAGTGGGGGGGACAGGGACTATGGCTACACCTTC.

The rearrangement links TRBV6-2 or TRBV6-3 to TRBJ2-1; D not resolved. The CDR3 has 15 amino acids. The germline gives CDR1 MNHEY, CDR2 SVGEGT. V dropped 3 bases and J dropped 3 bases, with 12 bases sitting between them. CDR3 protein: CASSYYRFFYNEQFF. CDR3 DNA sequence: TGTGCCAGCAGTTATTACCGCTTCTTCTACAATGAGCAGTTCTTC.

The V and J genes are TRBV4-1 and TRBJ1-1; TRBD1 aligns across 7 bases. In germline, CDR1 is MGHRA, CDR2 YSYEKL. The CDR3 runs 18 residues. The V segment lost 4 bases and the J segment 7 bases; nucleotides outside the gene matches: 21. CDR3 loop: CASSLGKPTRGAPLEAFF. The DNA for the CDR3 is TGCGCCAGCAGCCTTGGAAAGCCTACCAGGGGGGCGCCCCTTGAAGCTTTCTTT.

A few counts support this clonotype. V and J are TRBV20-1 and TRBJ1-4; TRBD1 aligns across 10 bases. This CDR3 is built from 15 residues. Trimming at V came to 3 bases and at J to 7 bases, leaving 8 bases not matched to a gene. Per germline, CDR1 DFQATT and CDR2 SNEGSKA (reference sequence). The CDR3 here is CSASSDRGLSEKLFF. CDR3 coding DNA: TGCAGTGCTAGTTCCGACAGGGGGCTTAGTGAAAAACTGTTTTTT.

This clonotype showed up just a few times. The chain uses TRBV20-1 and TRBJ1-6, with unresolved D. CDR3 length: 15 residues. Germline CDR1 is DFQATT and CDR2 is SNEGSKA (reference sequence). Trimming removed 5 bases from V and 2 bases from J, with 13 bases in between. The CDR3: CSAATTATYNSPLHF. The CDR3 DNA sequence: TGCAGTGCTGCGACCACCGCCACCTATAATTCACCCCTCCACTTT.

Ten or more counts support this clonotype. The CDR3 here is CASRVGTSSYEQYF. The DNA of the CDR3 is TGTGCCAGCAGGGTGGGGACCTCCTCCTACGAGCAGTACTTC. The chain carries TRBV28 and TRBJ2-7, with D perhaps assigned TRBD1 or TRBD2 (5 bases each). The V gene lost 6 bases and the J gene lost 0 bases, with 12 bases spanning the gap. Germline lookup yields CDR1 MDHEN and CDR2 SYDVKM. The CDR3 spans 14 residues.

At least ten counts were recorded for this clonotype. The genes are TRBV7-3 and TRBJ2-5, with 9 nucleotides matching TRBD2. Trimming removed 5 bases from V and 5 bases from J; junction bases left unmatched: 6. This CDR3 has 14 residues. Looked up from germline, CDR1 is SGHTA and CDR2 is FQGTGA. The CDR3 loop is CASSQGLAGETQYF. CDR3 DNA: TGTGCCAGCAGCCAGGGACTAGCTGGTGAGACCCAGTACTTC.

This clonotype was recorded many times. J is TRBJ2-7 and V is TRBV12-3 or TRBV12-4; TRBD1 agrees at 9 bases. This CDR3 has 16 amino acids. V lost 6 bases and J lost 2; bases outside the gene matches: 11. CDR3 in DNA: TGTGCCAGCAGCGATATCGACAGGGGGGGGCCCTACGAGCAGTACTTC. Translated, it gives CASSDIDRGGPYEQYF.

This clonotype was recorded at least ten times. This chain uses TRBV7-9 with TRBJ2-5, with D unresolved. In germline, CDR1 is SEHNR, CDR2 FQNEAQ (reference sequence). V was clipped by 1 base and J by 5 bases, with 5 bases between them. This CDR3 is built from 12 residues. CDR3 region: CASSLESETQYF. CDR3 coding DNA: TGTGCCAGCAGCTTAGAGAGTGAGACCCAGTACTTC.

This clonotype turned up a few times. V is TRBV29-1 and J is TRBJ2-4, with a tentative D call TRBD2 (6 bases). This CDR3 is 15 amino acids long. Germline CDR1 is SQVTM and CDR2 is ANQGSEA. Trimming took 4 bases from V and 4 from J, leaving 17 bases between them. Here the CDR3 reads CSVGMRLVGKNIQYF. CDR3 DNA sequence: TGCAGCGTTGGTATGAGACTAGTTGGGAAAAACATTCAGTACTTC.

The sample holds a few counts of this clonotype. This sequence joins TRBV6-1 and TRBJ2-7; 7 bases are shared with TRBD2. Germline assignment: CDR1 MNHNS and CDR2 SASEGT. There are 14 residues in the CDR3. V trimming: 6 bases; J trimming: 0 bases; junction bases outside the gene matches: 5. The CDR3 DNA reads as TGTGCCAGCAGCCCGGGGACTAACTCCTACGAGCAGTACTTC. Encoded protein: CASSPGTNSYEQYF.

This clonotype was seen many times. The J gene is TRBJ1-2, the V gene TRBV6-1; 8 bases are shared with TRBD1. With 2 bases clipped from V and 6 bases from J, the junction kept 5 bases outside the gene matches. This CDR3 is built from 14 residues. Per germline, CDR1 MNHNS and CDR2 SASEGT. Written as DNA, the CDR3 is TGTGCCAGCAGTGAAAGGGGACAGGAAAATGGCTACACCTTC. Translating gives CASSERGQENGYTF.

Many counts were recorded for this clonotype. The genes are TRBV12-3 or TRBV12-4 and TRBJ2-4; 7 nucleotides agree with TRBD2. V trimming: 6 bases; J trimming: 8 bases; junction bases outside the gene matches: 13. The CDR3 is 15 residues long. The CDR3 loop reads CASSLGGRVRDIQYF. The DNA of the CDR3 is TGTGCCAGCAGCCTCGGAGGGAGGGTTAGGGACATTCAGTACTTC.

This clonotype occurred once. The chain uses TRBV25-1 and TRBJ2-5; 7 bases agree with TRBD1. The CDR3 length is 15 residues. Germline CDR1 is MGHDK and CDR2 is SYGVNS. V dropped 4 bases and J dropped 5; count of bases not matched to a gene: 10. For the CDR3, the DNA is TGTGCCAGCAGTGGGGATTTGGGACAGAAGGAGACCCAGTACTTC. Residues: CASSGDLGQKETQYF.

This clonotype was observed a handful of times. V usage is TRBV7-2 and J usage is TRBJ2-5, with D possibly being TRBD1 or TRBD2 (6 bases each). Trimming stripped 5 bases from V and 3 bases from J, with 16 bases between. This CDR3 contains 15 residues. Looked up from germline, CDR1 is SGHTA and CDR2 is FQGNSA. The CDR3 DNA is TGTGCCAGCAGCCCGCAGACAGGAGGGAAAGAGACCCAGTACTTC. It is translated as CASSPQTGGKETQYF. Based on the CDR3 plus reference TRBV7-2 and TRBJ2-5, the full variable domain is GAGVSQSPSNKVTEKGKDVELRCDPISGHTALYWYRQSLGQGLEFLIYFQGNSAPDKSGLPSDRFSAERTGGSVSTLTIQRTQQEDSAVYLCASSPQTGGKETQYFGPGTRLLVL.

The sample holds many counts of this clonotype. DNA of the CDR3: TGTGCCAGCAGGGCCGGACAGTGGACCGGGGAGCTGTTTTTT. It yields the protein CASRAGQWTGELFF. V and J are TRBV28 and TRBJ2-2, with a possible D match to TRBD1 (6 bases). Germline V gives CDR1 MDHEN, CDR2 SYDVKM. V lost 6 bases and J lost 5, with 13 bases in between. The CDR3 consists of 14 residues.

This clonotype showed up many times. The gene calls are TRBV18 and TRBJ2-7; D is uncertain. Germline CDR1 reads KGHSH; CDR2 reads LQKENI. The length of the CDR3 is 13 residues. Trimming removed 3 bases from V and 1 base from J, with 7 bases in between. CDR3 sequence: CASSPDGSYEQYF. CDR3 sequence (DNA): TGTGCCAGCTCACCGGACGGTTCCTACGAGCAGTACTTC.

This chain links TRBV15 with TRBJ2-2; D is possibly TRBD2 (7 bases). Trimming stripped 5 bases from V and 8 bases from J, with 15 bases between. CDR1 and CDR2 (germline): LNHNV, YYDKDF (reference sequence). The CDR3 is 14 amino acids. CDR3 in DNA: TGTGCCACCAGCCCGGAGGGAGGGGGAGGGGAGCTGTTTTTT. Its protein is CATSPEGGGGELFF. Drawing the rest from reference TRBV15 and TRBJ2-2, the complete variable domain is DAMVIQNPRYQVTQFGKPVTLSCSQTLNHNVMYWYQQKSSQAPKLLFHYYDKDFNNEADTPDNFQSRRPNTSFCFLDIRSPGLGDTAMYLCATSPEGGGGELFFGEGSRLTVL.

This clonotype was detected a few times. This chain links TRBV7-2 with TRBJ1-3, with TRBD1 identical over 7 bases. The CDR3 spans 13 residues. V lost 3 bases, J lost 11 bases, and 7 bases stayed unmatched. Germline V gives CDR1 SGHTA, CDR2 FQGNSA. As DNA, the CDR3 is TGTGCCAGCAGCTTGGGACAGCTTGGGTCCATATATTTT. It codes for CASSLGQLGSIYF.